These T cell receptor beta chains were read from a single sample in a study of blood T cell repertoires in COVID-19. Repertoires were generated with immunoSEQ multiplex PCR, while TCRdb's copy carries only in-frame clones and drops some. Here the sample spans roughly 230,000 clones, about 80% being singletons. Input material: PBMCs or T cells enriched from blood (not recorded which). The receptor source for this set is a man aged 50 or older who had recovered from COVID-19. Both conserved end residues are part of each CDR3. Each record gives: V gene, clone size, D gene, J gene, CDR3 DNA, CDR3 protein. The D gene is left open where the match is weak. Size values are once, few and many counts, or a class for expanded clones, and some rows have none.

TRBV7-9,NA,NA,TRBJ2-5,TGTGCCAGCAATTTCCCAGAAGAGACCCAGTACTTC,CASNFPEETQYF
TRBV7-9,NA,NA,TRBJ2-7,TGTGCCAGCAGCGCTCAGAGGGACATTCTCTCCTACGAGCAGTACTTC,CASSAQRDILSYEQYF
TRBV4-1,NA,TRBD1,TRBJ1-1,TGCGCCAGCAGCCACCTAGGGACAGGAAACACTGAAGCTTTCTTT,CASSHLGTGNTEAFF
TRBV5-4,few,TRBD2,TRBJ2-5,TGTGCCAGCAGCTTCCTAGCGGGGGGTGGAGAGACCCAGTACTTC,CASSFLAGGGETQYF
TRBV2,NA,NA,TRBJ1-2,TGTGCCAGCAGGGGGATGGACACCTCCGCGGGCTACACCTTC,CASRGMDTSAGYTF
TRBV12-5,NA,TRBD1,TRBJ1-3,TGTGCTAGTGGTCCCAAGGGCACAGGGGAACTGGGGTCTGGAAACACCATATATTTT,CASGPKGTGELGSGNTIYF
TRBV4-1,NA,NA,TRBJ1-1,TGCGCCAGCAGCCGTAACAGGGAGGGTACTGAAGCTTTCTTT,CASSRNREGTEAFF
TRBV3-1/TRBV3-2,NA,NA,TRBJ1-1,TGTGCCAGCAGCCAAGTAGGGGGAGTTTGGGACACTGAAGCTTTCTTT,CASSQVGGVWDTEAFF
TRBV10-3,NA,TRBD2,TRBJ2-7,TGTGCCACCACTTTAGCGGGGGGGGGCGAGCAGTACTTC,CATTLAGGGEQYF
TRBV6-5,NA,NA,TRBJ2-2,TGTGCCAGCAGTACGACGGGAACCGGGGAGCTGTTTTTT,CASSTTGTGELFF
TRBV7-3,once,TRBD1,TRBJ2-2,TGTGCCAGCAGCTCCCACGGACAGGCGAACACCGGGGAGCTGTTTTTT,CASSSHGQANTGELFF
TRBV4-2,NA,NA,TRBJ1-1,TGTGCCAGCAGCCTAAGGGACCGGGGGTTCGGTGAAGCTTTCTTT,CASSLRDRGFGEAFF